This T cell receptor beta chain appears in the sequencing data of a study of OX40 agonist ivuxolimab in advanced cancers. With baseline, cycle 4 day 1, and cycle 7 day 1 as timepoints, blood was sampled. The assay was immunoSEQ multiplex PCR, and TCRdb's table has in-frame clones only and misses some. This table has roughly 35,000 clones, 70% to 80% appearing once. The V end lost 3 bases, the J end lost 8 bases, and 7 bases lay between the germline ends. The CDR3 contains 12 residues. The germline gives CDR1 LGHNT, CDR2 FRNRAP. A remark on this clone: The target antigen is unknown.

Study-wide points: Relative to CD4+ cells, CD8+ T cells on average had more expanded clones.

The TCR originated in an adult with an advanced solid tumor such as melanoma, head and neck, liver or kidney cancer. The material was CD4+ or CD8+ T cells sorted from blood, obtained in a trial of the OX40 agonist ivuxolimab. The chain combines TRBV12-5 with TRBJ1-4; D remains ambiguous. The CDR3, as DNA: TGTGCTAGTGGTTTAGGGTGGGAAAAACTGTTTTTT. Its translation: CASGLGWEKLFF.